A single sample is the source of the 18 T cell receptor beta chains below, sequenced in a study of CD8+CD57+ T cells in acquired aplastic anemia. TCR beta VDJ and CDR3 were profiled, and genomic DNA was the template. Each CDR3 protein gets one entry after TCRdb re-called the reads with MiXCR. The data contain roughly 160,000 distinct CDR3 sequences, 70% to 80% of them singletons. Whoever was chosen for sequencing had shown CD8+CD57+ cell expansion by flow cytometry. Material: sorted CD4+, CD8+, or CD8+CD57+ T cells (not recorded which) from PBMCs. The source of these receptors is a human donor with aplastic anemia.

The chain uses TRBV20-1 and TRBJ2-1; 10 bases are shared with TRBD2. CDR3 length: 15 residues. V shed 2 bases, J shed 7 bases, and the junction held 8 bases outside the gene matches. Germline V gene data show CDR1 as DFQATT and CDR2 as SNEGSKA (reference sequence). The CDR3 here is CSARYNLAGVNEQFF. CDR3 in DNA: TGCAGTGCTAGATACAACCTAGCGGGAGTGAATGAGCAGTTCTTC.

The chain uses TRBV30 and TRBJ1-1; no clear D gene. The CDR3 is 16 amino acids. Trimming stripped 4 bases from V and 0 bases from J, with 18 bases between. CDR1 GTSNPN and CDR2 SVGIG come from the germline V gene (reference sequence). The CDR3 sequence is CAWTPPAGDLNTEAFF. The CDR3 region has the DNA TGTGCCTGGACTCCCCCCGCCGGGGATTTGAACACTGAAGCTTTCTTT.

With respect to this clonotype: The DNA is omitted, as the CDR3 cannot be located on it reliably, and the CDR3 follows TCRdb's listing. CDR3 in amino acids: CSALRVGTGSFF. The chain couples TRBV20-1 to TRBJ1-1; the DNA was not compared with TRBD1, the D call given in the table. CDR1 is DFQATT, CDR2 SNEGSKA, per germline (reference sequence). With termini counted, the CDR3 has 12 amino acids.

The V and J genes are TRBV28 and TRBJ1-5; D is perhaps TRBD1 (5 bases). This CDR3 comprises 14 residues. Germline V gives CDR1 MDHEN, CDR2 SYDVKM. Trimming took off 2 bases at V and 15 bases at J, with 20 bases between the two ends. CDR3 bases: TGTGCCAGCAGTTTAGGATCGGGGACCAGACTAAGGCATTTT. It encodes CASSLGSGTRLRHF.

This clonotype was seen a single time. The chain has TRBV7-9 and TRBJ2-7; 7 bases match TRBD2. V lost 1 base to trimming and J lost 3 bases; unmatched junction nucleotides: 6. CDR3 length equals 15 residues. Germline loops: CDR1 SEHNR, CDR2 FQNEAQ (reference sequence). The CDR3 spells CASSLVGDYGYEQYF. CDR3 in DNA: TGTGCCAGCAGCTTAGTCGGGGACTATGGCTACGAGCAGTACTTC.

The rearrangement uses TRBV19 and TRBJ1-1, with unresolved D. Trimming left V 1 base short and J 4 bases short, with 13 bases between. This CDR3 has 15 amino acids. From germline, CDR1 is LNHDA and CDR2 SQIVND (reference sequence). The CDR3 loop is CASSIASGYGTEAFF. The DNA for the CDR3 is TGTGCCAGTAGTATAGCTAGCGGGTACGGCACTGAAGCTTTCTTT.

This sequence joins TRBV10-1 and TRBJ2-3; D might be TRBD1 (6 bases). The CDR3 length is 13 residues. Trimming left V 5 bases short and J 1 base short, with 7 bases between. CDR1 and CDR2 from the germline V gene are WNHNN and SYGVQD (reference sequence). Written as DNA, the CDR3 is TGCGCCAGCAGTAAGGGGGGCACAGATACGCAGTATTTT. Encoded protein: CASSKGGTDTQYF.

This clonotype has only one observation. The rearrangement joins TRBV2 to TRBJ2-5, with 8 bases identical to TRBD1. The germline gives CDR1 SNHLY, CDR2 FYNNEI. The V and J ends lost 7 bases and 4 bases, in that order; junction bases with no gene match: 5. There are 13 residues in the CDR3. The CDR3 region has the DNA TGTGCCAGCATTTGGCAGGGGGCAGAGACCCAGTACTTC. Protein sequence: CASIWQGAETQYF.

This clonotype has more than one count but fewer than ten. The chain combines TRBV20-1 with TRBJ2-7; maybe TRBD1 (6 bases). V gave up 2 bases and J gave up 1 base, with 12 bases separating them. This CDR3 is built from 14 residues. CDR1 and CDR2 from the germline V gene are DFQATT and SNEGSKA (reference sequence). The CDR3 loop reads CSARLTGTSYEQYF. The CDR3 coding sequence is TGCAGTGCTAGATTAACCGGGACATCCTACGAGCAGTACTTC.

The V gene is TRBV7-9, the J gene TRBJ2-6; no clear D. The CDR3 is made up of 14 amino acids. The V gene lost 1 base and the J gene lost 2 bases, with 3 bases spanning the gap. Germline loops: CDR1 SEHNR, CDR2 FQNEAQ (reference sequence). The CDR3 DNA reads as TGTGCCAGCAGCTTAGTTACTGGGGCCAACGTCCTGACTTTC. Translated, it gives CASSLVTGANVLTF.

The chain recombines TRBV24-1 with TRBJ2-5; 10 bases map to TRBD2. Trimming cost V 5 bases and J 2 bases; bases outside gene matches: 4. Germline V gene data show CDR1 as KGHDR and CDR2 as SFDVKD. The CDR3 runs 15 residues. CDR3 nucleotide sequence: TGTGCCACCAGTGTAGCGGGGGGACCTCAAGAGACCCAGTACTTC. Its translation: CATSVAGGPQETQYF.

The chain combines TRBV4-2 with TRBJ2-1; TRBD1 might be the D (6 bases). The CDR3 spans 15 residues. The germline CDR1 and CDR2 sequences are LGHNA and YNFKEQ. The V end was cut by 2 bases, the J end by 2 bases, with 10 bases between. DNA for the CDR3: TGTGCCAGCAGCCAAACAGGGAGTCCCTACAATGAGCAGTTCTTC. This encodes CASSQTGSPYNEQFF.

The rearrangement joins TRBV7-9 to TRBJ2-5; D assignment may be TRBD1 or TRBD2 (5 bases each). The ends were cut back, 5 bases at V and 1 base at J, with 11 bases in the middle. Germline V gene sequence: CDR1 SEHNR, CDR2 FQNEAQ (reference sequence). CDR3 length: 14 residues. The CDR3 loop reads CASSLGTVQETQYF. CDR3 DNA sequence: TGTGCCAGCAGCCTCGGGACGGTCCAAGAGACCCAGTACTTC.

The chain joins TRBV2 to TRBJ1-5, with 8 bases aligning to TRBD1. The CDR3 has 13 residues. From germline, CDR1 is SNHLY and CDR2 FYNNEI. V shed 6 bases and J 9 bases; nucleotides not matched to a gene: 7. The CDR3 protein is CASRDRDLGPQHF. DNA for the CDR3: TGTGCCAGCAGGGACAGGGATTTGGGGCCCCAGCATTTT. The whole variable domain, filled in from reference TRBV2 and TRBJ1-5, reads EPEVTQTPSHQVTQMGQEVILRCVPISNHLYFYWYRQILGQKVEFLVSFYNNEISEKSEIFDDQFSVERPDGSNFTLKIRSTKLEDSAMYFCASRDRDLGPQHFGDGTRLSIL.

This rearrangement joins TRBV2 to TRBJ2-3, with a possible D match to TRBD1 (7 bases). V dropped 6 bases and J dropped 3 bases, with 16 bases sitting between them. CDR3 length equals 15 residues. Germline CDR1 is SNHLY and CDR2 is FYNNEI. Written as DNA, the CDR3 is TGTGCCAGCAGCGAACGCCAGGGGGGTACAGATACGCAGTATTTT. Its translation: CASSERQGGTDTQYF.

The chain couples TRBV29-1 to TRBJ1-2; D is undetermined. Looked up from germline, CDR1 is SQVTM and CDR2 is ANQGSEA. This CDR3 has 13 residues. Deletions cut 0 bases from V and 4 bases from J, with 9 bases between. CDR3 nucleotides: TGCAGCGTTGAAGACCCGGCCCTCTATGGCTACACCTTC. Amino acid sequence: CSVEDPALYGYTF.

The chain carries TRBV7-2 and TRBJ1-2, with D possibly matching TRBD1 (6 bases). Germline V lookup: CDR1 SGHTA, CDR2 FQGNSA. Trimming took off 1 base at V and 4 bases at J, with 13 bases between the two ends. The CDR3 loop spans 15 amino acids. For the CDR3, the DNA is TGTGCCAGCAGCTTAGTTATGTGGGACACCTATGGCTACACCTTC. The encoded protein is CASSLVMWDTYGYTF.

The rearrangement joins TRBV7-9 to TRBJ2-5, with D maybe TRBD2 (5 bases). V dropped 4 bases and J dropped 11 bases, with 20 bases sitting between them. Per the germline V gene, CDR1 is SEHNR and CDR2 is FQNEAQ (reference sequence). This CDR3 comprises 14 residues. CDR3 amino acids: CASSSQVGNGEQYF. CDR3 coding DNA: TGTGCCAGCAGCTCGCAGGTGGGGAATGGGGAGCAGTACTTC.